This passage covers 29 T cell receptor beta chains from one sample sequenced in a study of cytomegalovirus exposure and HLA in healthy donors. PCR involved 60 Vbeta and 13 Jbeta primers. The method was immunoSEQ multiplex PCR; TCRdb's version includes in-frame clones alone and lacks a portion of them. The sample contains about 170,000 clones, over 65% of which appear only once. Material: PBMCs. The receptors here all came from a female donor in good health and CMV-seronegative.

V is TRBV28 and J is TRBJ2-7; D may be TRBD1 (6 bases). The germline V gene encodes CDR1 MDHEN and CDR2 SYDVKM. The CDR3 covers 15 residues. The germline V and J ends were trimmed by 7 bases and 1 base, with 17 bases remaining between them. CDR3 loop: CASNSMNRVSYEQYF. The CDR3 bases are TGTGCCAGCAATTCAATGAACAGGGTATCCTACGAGCAGTACTTC. The whole variable domain, remainder taken from reference TRBV28 and TRBJ2-7, is DVKVTQSSRYLVKRTGEKVFLECVQDMDHENMFWYRQDPGLGLRLIYFSYDVKMKEKGDIPEGYSVSREKKERFSLILESASTNQTSMYLCASNSMNRVSYEQYFGPGTRLTVT.

The chain links TRBV7-9 to TRBJ2-4; TRBD2 aligns across 9 bases. The germline V gene has CDR1 SEHNR and CDR2 FQNEAQ (reference sequence). The V and J ends lost 4 bases and 6 bases, in that order; junction bases with no gene match: 7. The CDR3 sequence is 15 residues long. The CDR3 spells CASSSWGGGVNIQYF. DNA of the CDR3: TGTGCCAGCAGCTCCTGGGGCGGGGGGGTAAACATTCAGTACTTC.

This chain connects TRBV7-2 to TRBJ1-3; unclear D gene. V lost 2 bases and J 1 base, leaving 21 bases between the germline ends. Germline CDR1 reads SGHTA; CDR2 reads FQGNSA. The CDR3 consists of 19 residues. The CDR3 nucleotides read TGTGCCAGCAGCTTACGGGGAGGGCAGCCCCAAATATCTGGAAACACCATATATTTT. Translated, it gives CASSLRGGQPQISGNTIYF.

The V call is TRBV9, the J call TRBJ1-3; perhaps TRBD1 as D (5 bases). The CDR3 is 18 residues long. Germline CDR1 SGDLS, CDR2 YYNGEE. The V end was cut by 3 bases, the J end by 0 bases, with 19 bases between. CDR3 residues: CASSDDGGRHSSGNTIYF. Here the CDR3 DNA reads TGTGCCAGCAGCGACGACGGGGGACGTCATAGCTCTGGAAACACCATATATTTT.

This chain uses TRBV7-9 with TRBJ2-1, with 8 positions matching TRBD1. The CDR3 spans 16 residues. The V gene end was trimmed by 5 bases and the J gene end by 3 bases; junction bases not matched to a gene: 9. Per germline, CDR1 SEHNR and CDR2 FQNEAQ (reference sequence). CDR3: CASSPRQGTLYNEQFF. The CDR3 DNA follows: TGTGCCAGCAGCCCTCGACAGGGGACCCTCTACAATGAGCAGTTCTTC.

The chain links TRBV2 to TRBJ1-1, with unresolved D. The CDR3 spans 13 residues. Per the germline V gene, CDR1 is SNHLY and CDR2 is FYNNEI. V was trimmed by 6 bases and J by 1 base, leaving 9 bases between them. The CDR3 coding sequence is TGTGCCAGCAGGATCTATCAGAACACTGAAGCTTTCTTT. Translation gives CASRIYQNTEAFF.

The V gene is TRBV19, the J gene TRBJ1-6; no firm D call. The length of the CDR3 is 15 residues. V lost 3 bases, J lost 8 bases, and 14 bases lay in between. Germline CDR1 and CDR2: LNHDA and SQIVND (reference sequence). The CDR3 DNA reads TGTGCCAGTAGTATTGCAGCAGGATCTTATTCACCCCTCCACTTT. Protein: CASSIAAGSYSPLHF. Full variable domain (missing parts from reference TRBV19 and TRBJ1-6): DGGITQSPKYLFRKEGQNVTLSCEQNLNHDAMYWYRQDPGQGLRLIYYSQIVNDFQKGDIAEGYSVSREKKESFPLTVTSAQKNPTAFYLCASSIAAGSYSPLHFGNGTRLTVT.

This rearrangement joins TRBV29-1 to TRBJ2-1, with TRBD2 as a possible D gene (6 bases). This CDR3 has 14 residues. Trimming pared 1 base from V and 5 bases from J, leaving 12 bases between. The germline CDR1 and CDR2 sequences are SQVTM and ANQGSEA. The CDR3 is CSVEAAGRHNEQFF. In DNA, the CDR3 is TGCAGCGTTGAAGCCGCGGGGCGTCACAATGAGCAGTTCTTC.

This sequence joins TRBV28 and TRBJ2-4; 16 nucleotides agree with TRBD2. Germline lookup yields CDR1 MDHEN and CDR2 SYDVKM. Trimming removed 8 bases from V and 6 bases from J; junction bases left unmatched: 10. The CDR3 consists of 17 residues. The CDR3 DNA follows: TGTGCCAGCCAGGGACTAGCGGGAGGGGAATGGAGAAACATTCAGTACTTC. It specifies CASQGLAGGEWRNIQYF.

This rearrangement joins TRBV4-2 to TRBJ2-7; 7 nucleotides agree with TRBD1. Trimming took 1 base from V and 3 from J; bases not matched to a gene: 3. Germline V gene data show CDR1 as LGHNA and CDR2 as YNFKEQ. CDR3 length equals 14 residues. CDR3 bases: TGTGCCAGCAGCCAAGGGGGACAGTTCTACGAGCAGTACTTC. This encodes CASSQGGQFYEQYF.

The J gene is TRBJ2-3, the V gene TRBV6-6; D uncertain. Between the trimmed V and J ends, which lost 5 bases and 3 bases, there was a span of 6 bases. This CDR3 spans 12 amino acids. Germline lookup yields CDR1 MNHNY and CDR2 SVGAGI (reference sequence). The DNA of the CDR3 is TGTGCCAGCAGTGCCCAGACAGATACGCAGTATTTT. Translated, it gives CASSAQTDTQYF.

The J gene is TRBJ1-6, the V gene TRBV6-7; 9 bases line up with TRBD1. TRBV6-7 is designated an ORF whose function remains uncertain. The CDR3 contains 15 residues. Losses at the gene ends were 6 bases for V and 7 bases for J; bases not matched to a gene: 7. CDR3 DNA sequence: TGTGCCAGCAGCCCCCGCGGACAGGGGAATTCACCCCTCCACTTT. Amino acids: CASSPRGQGNSPLHF.

The chain carries TRBV9 and TRBJ2-1; the D is unclear. The CDR3 spans 15 residues. With 4 bases removed from V and 6 bases from J, the gap between germline ends came to 17 bases. The V gene's germline CDR1 is SGDLS and CDR2 YYNGEE. Written as DNA, the CDR3 is TGTGCCAGCAGCCCCGGAACGATGGGCACCAATGAGCAGTTCTTC. Amino acid sequence: CASSPGTMGTNEQFF.

The chain carries TRBV5-4 and TRBJ2-7, with 11 bases that match TRBD1. This CDR3 is 16 amino acids long. V shed 6 bases and J 3 bases; nucleotides not matched to a gene: 11. The germline V gene has CDR1 SGHNT and CDR2 YYREEE (reference sequence). DNA for the CDR3: TGTGCCAGCACCCCTTTACCGGGACAGGGGGACTACGAGCAGTACTTC. It specifies CASTPLPGQGDYEQYF.

The chain carries TRBV4-3 and TRBJ2-5; 9 bases are shared with TRBD1. From germline, CDR1 is LGHNA and CDR2 YSLEER. The CDR3 has 15 amino acids. The V gene end was trimmed by 3 bases and the J gene end by 4 bases; junction bases not matched to a gene: 6. CDR3 nucleotides: TGCGCCAGCAGCCAGGTGACAGGGGGAAGAGAGACCCAGTACTTC. Amino acid sequence: CASSQVTGGRETQYF.

This clone was detected only a few times. J is TRBJ1-2 and V is TRBV19; D not resolved. V was pared by 6 bases and J by 7 bases, with 18 bases between. There are 14 residues in the CDR3. Germline CDR1 is LNHDA and CDR2 is SQIVND (reference sequence). The CDR3 DNA is TGTGCCAGTAGGGCCTTCTCCATATCAGGTGGCTACACCTTC. Translation gives CASRAFSISGGYTF.

This sequence joins TRBV5-1 and TRBJ2-5; 8 bases map to TRBD2. The CDR3 length is 15 residues. Looked up from germline, CDR1 is SGHRS and CDR2 is YFSETQ. Germline trimming cut 0 bases from V and 5 bases from J; bases unmatched to any gene: 6. The CDR3 region is CASSLAGSGGETQYF. DNA for the CDR3: TGCGCCAGCAGCTTGGCCGGGTCGGGGGGGGAGACCCAGTACTTC.

This chain joins TRBV9 and TRBJ2-5; 11 bases map to TRBD2. Losses at the gene ends were 4 bases for V and 11 bases for J; bases not matched to a gene: 16. Germline V CDR1 and CDR2: SGDLS, YYNGEE. The CDR3 totals 16 residues. CDR3 coding DNA: TGTGCCAGCAGCCCCCGGACTAGCGGGTTGCCCCGAGAGCAGTACTTC. Amino acids: CASSPRTSGLPREQYF. The full variable domain, completed using reference TRBV9 and TRBJ2-5, is DSGVTQTPKHLITATGQRVTLRCSPRSGDLSVYWYQQSLDQGLQFLIQYYNGEERAKGNILERFSAQQFPDLHSELNLSSLELGDSALYFCASSPRTSGLPREQYFGPGTRLLVL.

This chain links TRBV29-1 with TRBJ2-3; 8 nucleotides agree with TRBD2. CDR1 and CDR2 (germline): SQVTM, ANQGSEA. The CDR3 is made up of 12 amino acids. The V and J ends lost 7 bases and 0 bases, in that order; junction bases with no gene match: 0. CDR3 bases: TGCAGCGAGCGGGAGAGCACAGATACGCAGTATTTT. Encoded protein: CSERESTDTQYF.

This rearrangement joins TRBV9 to TRBJ1-3; D might be TRBD1 (5 bases). The germline CDR1 and CDR2 sequences are SGDLS and YYNGEE. This CDR3 region has 14 residues. The V and J ends lost 0 bases and 4 bases respectively, with 8 bases between them. CDR3 sequence (DNA): TGTGCCAGCAGCGTAGTTCCAGGGGGAAACACCATATATTTT. Its protein product is CASSVVPGGNTIYF.

The chain recombines TRBV4-1 with TRBJ1-6; no firm D call. Trimming shortened V by 1 base and J by 14 bases, and 15 bases separated the two germline ends. Germline values: CDR1 MGHRA, CDR2 YSYEKL. The CDR3 loop spans 14 amino acids. The CDR3 region has the DNA TGCGCCAGCAGCCAAGTGACCGACTCAATGGCCCTCCACTTT. Its protein is CASSQVTDSMALHF.

This chain joins TRBV7-2 and TRBJ1-1; 8 positions agree with TRBD1. CDR1 is SGHTA and CDR2 is FQGNSA in the germline V gene. The junction had 6 bases not matched to a gene; V was cut back by 5 bases and J by 1 base. This CDR3 has 15 amino acids. The CDR3 region has the DNA TGTGCCAGCAGCCCCCCAGGGGGCAGGAACACTGAAGCTTTCTTT. This encodes CASSPPGGRNTEAFF.

This chain links TRBV11-3 with TRBJ2-1, with 8 nucleotides matching TRBD2. V dropped 3 bases and J dropped 3; count of bases not matched to a gene: 7. CDR3 length equals 16 residues. CDR1 and CDR2 from the germline V gene are SGHNT and YENEEA. CDR3: CASSFLAGGGYNEQFF. The CDR3 coding sequence is TGTGCCAGCAGCTTTCTCGCGGGGGGAGGCTACAATGAGCAGTTCTTC.

The V and J genes are TRBV6-5 and TRBJ1-5; TRBD1 aligns across 9 bases. Per the germline V gene, CDR1 is MNHEY and CDR2 is SVGAGI. The CDR3 totals 15 residues. The J segment lost 1 base and the V segment lost 6 bases, leaving 4 bases of the junction unmatched. CDR3 amino acids: CASSSDRGSNQPQHF. CDR3 nucleotides: TGTGCCAGCAGCTCGGACAGGGGAAGCAATCAGCCCCAGCATTTT.

The chain combines TRBV2 with TRBJ2-7, with TRBD2 matching 8 bases. The V segment lost 5 bases and the J segment 0 bases; nucleotides outside the gene matches: 6. Germline V CDR1 and CDR2: SNHLY, FYNNEI. CDR3 length: 15 residues. The CDR3 spells CASSPKAGASYEQYF. The CDR3, as DNA: TGTGCCAGCAGTCCCAAAGCGGGAGCCTCCTACGAGCAGTACTTC.

This clone came up a few times. The chain couples TRBV30 to TRBJ1-2; weak D call: TRBD1 (6 bases). The CDR3 spans 16 residues. The germline V gene encodes CDR1 GTSNPN and CDR2 SVGIG (reference sequence). Trimming cost V 3 bases and J 1 base, with 18 bases left between them. DNA of the CDR3: TGTGCCTGGAGGGGAAGGGGGGGCCTCCTTAACTATGGCTACACCTTC. This gives the protein CAWRGRGGLLNYGYTF.

The chain is built from TRBV9 and TRBJ1-5; D call uncertain. CDR1 and CDR2 from the germline V gene are SGDLS and YYNGEE. Trimming stripped 0 bases from V and 3 bases from J, with 10 bases between. CDR3 length: 15 amino acids. In DNA, the CDR3 is TGTGCCAGCAGCGTAGGTGGGCAGAACAATCAGCCCCAGCATTTT. Its protein product is CASSVGGQNNQPQHF.

This chain uses TRBV7-3 with TRBJ2-2; TRBD1 aligns across 9 bases. Germline loops: CDR1 SGHTA, CDR2 FQGTGA. This CDR3 region has 14 residues. The junction had 2 bases not matched to a gene; V was cut back by 5 bases and J by 4 bases. CDR3 region: CASSATGGTGELFF. The CDR3 DNA sequence: TGTGCCAGCAGCGCGACAGGGGGCACCGGGGAGCTGTTTTTT.

The chain recombines TRBV2 with TRBJ1-1; D not certain. The CDR3 is made up of 14 amino acids. CDR1 is SNHLY and CDR2 is FYNNEI in the germline V gene. The germline V and J ends were trimmed by 4 bases and 5 bases, with 14 bases remaining between them. The CDR3 spells CASSARLRGTEAFF. As DNA, the CDR3 is TGTGCCAGCAGTGCCAGACTTCGTGGTACTGAAGCTTTCTTT.